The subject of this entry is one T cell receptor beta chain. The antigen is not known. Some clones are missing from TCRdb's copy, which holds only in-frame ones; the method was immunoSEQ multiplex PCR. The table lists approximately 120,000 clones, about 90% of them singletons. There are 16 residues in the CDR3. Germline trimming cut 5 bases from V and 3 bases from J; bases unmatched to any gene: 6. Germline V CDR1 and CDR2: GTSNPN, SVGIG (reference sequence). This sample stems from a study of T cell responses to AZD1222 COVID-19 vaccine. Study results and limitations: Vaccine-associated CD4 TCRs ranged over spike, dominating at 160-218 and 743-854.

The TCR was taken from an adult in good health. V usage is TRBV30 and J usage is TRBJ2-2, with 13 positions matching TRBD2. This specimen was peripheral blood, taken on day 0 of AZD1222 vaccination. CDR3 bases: TGTGCCTGGGAGGGGGGACTAGCGGGATACACCGGGGAGCTGTTTTTT. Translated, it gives CAWEGGLAGYTGELFF.